This TCR beta chain was captured by sequencing in a study of monozygotic twins with inflammatory bowel disease. Findings and caveats of the study: Telling apart the different T cell subtypes was not possible.

As concerns this clonotype: Its antigen is not identified.

In eight separate reactions per sample, cDNA was generated. TCRdb re-called the 5' RACE reads and shows each CDR3 protein once, DNA omitted. The sample table sets out about 110,000 distinct CDR3 sequences. CDR1 and CDR2 from the germline V gene are MGHDK and SYGVNS. The CDR3 runs 13 residues. Sequencing was done on a sample of blood. The chain combines TRBV25-1 with TRBJ2-1. The TCR comes from a human donor with ulcerative colitis or Crohn's disease, or a healthy co-twin of an affected twin (not recorded which). CDR3 amino acids: CASSEWVGYEQFF.